Below, 21 T cell receptor beta chains from the same sample are listed, as sequenced in a study of blood T cell repertoires in COVID-19. Measured with immunoSEQ multiplex PCR; TCRdb has only the in-frame clones, and not every one. The sample consists of some 130,000 clones, roughly 80% of them appearing once. Sequenced input: peripheral blood. The source of these receptors is a woman in her thirties who had recovered from COVID-19.

This clone was counted a single time. V gene TRBV29-1 combines with J gene TRBJ2-1; 11 positions agree with TRBD1. Germline V gives CDR1 SQVTM, CDR2 ANQGSEA. This CDR3 contains 13 residues. The V and J ends lost 6 bases and 7 bases, in that order; junction bases with no gene match: 5. This CDR3 reads CSVPGQGANEQFF. The CDR3 DNA reads as TGCAGCGTACCCGGACAGGGGGCGAATGAGCAGTTCTTC.

V usage is TRBV19 and J usage is TRBJ2-5, with D perhaps matching TRBD1 (6 bases). Trimming stripped 4 bases from V and 5 bases from J, with 14 bases between. The CDR3 has 14 residues. Germline V lookup: CDR1 LNHDA, CDR2 SQIVND (reference sequence). Written as DNA, the CDR3 is TGTGCCAGTAGTAAAGGGTGGGGGCGCGAGACCCAGTACTTC. Translating gives CASSKGWGRETQYF. Looking up the rest from reference TRBV19 and TRBJ2-5 gives the full variable domain: DGGITQSPKYLFRKEGQNVTLSCEQNLNHDAMYWYRQDPGQGLRLIYYSQIVNDFQKGDIAEGYSVSREKKESFPLTVTSAQKNPTAFYLCASSKGWGRETQYFGPGTRLLVL.

The chain is built from TRBV5-1 and TRBJ2-2; 14 positions match TRBD2. The CDR3 covers 17 residues. Germline V gene lookup returns CDR1 SGHRS and CDR2 YFSETQ. V was pared by 4 bases and J by 6 bases, with 8 bases of the junction left unmatched. This chain's CDR3 is CASSGLGTSGSSGELFF. CDR3 DNA sequence: TGCGCCAGCAGCGGACTCGGGACTAGCGGGAGTTCCGGGGAGCTGTTTTTT.

The chain joins TRBV9 to TRBJ2-7; 9 bases match TRBD2. Per the germline V gene, CDR1 is SGDLS and CDR2 is YYNGEE. The CDR3 consists of 14 residues. V lost 0 bases, J lost 7 bases, and 5 bases stayed unmatched. CDR3 sequence reads: CASSVASGTGEQYF. As DNA, the CDR3 is TGTGCCAGCAGCGTAGCTAGCGGGACTGGAGAGCAGTACTTC.

The chain is built from TRBV6-5 and TRBJ2-5; 7 nucleotides agree with TRBD1. The CDR3 is made up of 14 amino acids. With 5 bases clipped from V and 2 bases from J, the junction kept 5 bases outside the gene matches. CDR1 and CDR2 from the germline V gene are MNHEY and SVGAGI. The CDR3 sequence is CASSTDRTQETQYF. The CDR3 DNA sequence: TGTGCCAGCAGTACGGACAGGACTCAAGAGACCCAGTACTTC.

The V and J genes are TRBV7-3 and TRBJ2-2; D gene unclear. V was cut by 1 base and J by 5 bases, with 5 bases left in between. This CDR3 is 13 amino acids long. Germline assignment: CDR1 SGHTA and CDR2 FQGTGA. CDR3 coding DNA: TGTGCCAGCAGCTTAAGCAGGACCGGGGAGCTGTTTTTT. It yields the protein CASSLSRTGELFF.

The chain has TRBV6-4 and TRBJ1-1, with TRBD1 identical over 7 bases. This CDR3 has 13 amino acids. The J segment lost 7 bases and the V segment lost 2 bases, leaving 4 bases of the junction unmatched. CDR1 and CDR2 (germline): MRHNA, SNTAGT. CDR3 DNA sequence: TGTGCCAGCAGTGACACGGGACAGAGTGAAGCTTTCTTT. It codes for CASSDTGQSEAFF.

The chain joins TRBV12-3 or TRBV12-4 to TRBJ2-7; 7 bases match TRBD1. The CDR3 totals 13 residues. The ends lost 5 bases at V and 6 bases at J; junction bases unmatched: 7. The CDR3 bases are TGTGCCAGCAGTAGAGAACAGGGGTTCGAGCAGTACTTC. This translates into CASSREQGFEQYF.

This clone was detected a few times. The rearrangement links TRBV5-1 to TRBJ2-5; 10 bases are shared with TRBD2. The CDR3 loop spans 16 amino acids. The germline gives CDR1 SGHRS, CDR2 YFSETQ. V lost 1 base to trimming and J lost 1 base; unmatched junction nucleotides: 4. The CDR3 DNA sequence: TGCGCCAGCAGCTTGAGGAGCGGGGGGGCCCAAGAGACCCAGTACTTC. It codes for CASSLRSGGAQETQYF.

A few counts support this clone. The J gene is TRBJ1-2, the V gene TRBV15; TRBD1 aligns across 9 bases. Germline V gene data show CDR1 as LNHNV and CDR2 as YYDKDF (reference sequence). After removal of 0 bases from V and 8 bases from J, the junction contained 7 bases not matched to a gene. This CDR3 region has 15 residues. CDR3 nucleotide sequence: TGTGCCACCAGCAGAGATTGGGAGACAGGGGGAGGCTACACCTTC. Its protein is CATSRDWETGGGYTF.

The DNA for the CDR3 is TGTGCCAGCAGTGAAGTCGAGGTCCGACTTGAGCAGTTCTTC. Translation gives CASSEVEVRLEQFF. V is TRBV2 and J is TRBJ2-1; unclear D gene. The CDR3 runs 14 residues. Looked up from germline, CDR1 is SNHLY and CDR2 is FYNNEI. Between the trimmed V and J ends, which lost 1 base and 9 bases, there was a span of 13 bases.

The rearrangement links TRBV7-9 to TRBJ2-1; 9 bases align to TRBD2. Germline CDR1 SEHNR, CDR2 FQNEAQ (reference sequence). The CDR3 sequence is 15 residues long. V shed 5 bases and J 4 bases; nucleotides not matched to a gene: 6. Here the CDR3 DNA reads TGTGCCAGCAGCCCCCGGACTAGCGATTACAATGAGCAGTTCTTC. The encoded protein is CASSPRTSDYNEQFF.

This rearrangement joins TRBV2 to TRBJ2-2; 7 nucleotides line up with TRBD1. Trimming took 5 bases from V and 5 from J; bases not matched to a gene: 8. This CDR3 has 15 amino acids. Germline V gene data show CDR1 as SNHLY and CDR2 as FYNNEI. The CDR3 DNA is TGTGCCAGCAGTAGACAGGGAAGGGAGACCGGGGAGCTGTTTTTT. Translated: CASSRQGRETGELFF.

This clone showed up just a few times. The V and J genes are TRBV18 and TRBJ1-3; 8 bases line up with TRBD1. Trimming cost V 0 bases and J 0 bases; bases outside gene matches: 4. The CDR3 has 17 amino acids. Looked up from germline, CDR1 is KGHSH and CDR2 is LQKENI. CDR3 coding DNA: TGTGCCAGCTCACCACCCAACAGGGGGAGCTCTGGAAACACCATATATTTT. As protein: CASSPPNRGSSGNTIYF. Complete variable domain (other parts from reference TRBV18 and TRBJ1-3): NAGVMQNPRHLVRRRGQEARLRCSPMKGHSHVYWYRQLPEEGLKFMVYLQKENIIDESGMPKERFSAEFPKEGPSILRIQQVVRGDSAAYFCASSPPNRGSSGNTIYFGEGSWLTVV.

The chain carries TRBV2 and TRBJ2-7; 10 nucleotides agree with TRBD2. Germline V gene sequence: CDR1 SNHLY, CDR2 FYNNEI. V gave up 6 bases and J gave up 2 bases; unmatched junction bases: 4. The CDR3 extends over 14 amino acids. CDR3: CASRGLAVPYEQYF. DNA for the CDR3: TGTGCCAGCAGAGGACTAGCGGTTCCCTACGAGCAGTACTTC.

This chain links TRBV6-6 with TRBJ2-7; 7 positions match TRBD2. The germline gives CDR1 MNHNY, CDR2 SVGAGI (reference sequence). CDR3 length: 16 amino acids. V was pared by 0 bases and J by 0 bases, with 5 bases of the junction left unmatched. The CDR3 spells CASSYSRDYRSYEQYF. CDR3 sequence (DNA): TGTGCCAGCAGTTACTCCCGGGACTACCGCTCCTACGAGCAGTACTTC.

The chain uses TRBV2 and TRBJ1-1, with unresolved D. The CDR3 loop spans 12 amino acids. The V gene's germline CDR1 is SNHLY and CDR2 FYNNEI. With 8 bases removed from V and 1 base from J, the gap between germline ends came to 8 bases. DNA of the CDR3: TGTGCCAGCGCTCCCGGGAACACTGAAGCTTTCTTT. It is translated as CASAPGNTEAFF.

This clone was detected only once. The rearrangement links TRBV18 to TRBJ2-1, with D perhaps matching TRBD2 (5 bases). The CDR3 covers 13 residues. CDR1 and CDR2 (germline): KGHSH, LQKENI. Trimming shortened V by 2 bases and J by 5 bases, and 7 bases separated the two germline ends. The CDR3 protein is CASSPRRDNEQFF. The CDR3 nucleotides read TGTGCCAGCTCACCAAGGCGGGACAATGAGCAGTTCTTC.

The chain is built from TRBV18 and TRBJ2-4; 8 nucleotides agree with TRBD1. The CDR3 has 13 amino acids. The germline gives CDR1 KGHSH, CDR2 LQKENI. The J segment lost 5 bases and the V segment lost 4 bases, leaving 1 base of the junction unmatched. CDR3 nucleotides: TGTGCCAGCTCACAACAGGGGGAAAACATTCAGTACTTC. It yields the protein CASSQQGENIQYF.

The J gene is TRBJ2-2, the V gene TRBV5-6; 8 nucleotides line up with TRBD1. V lost 1 base and J lost 7; bases outside the gene matches: 12. The CDR3 runs 17 residues. Germline V gives CDR1 SGHDT, CDR2 YYEEEE. The DNA for the CDR3 is TGTGCCAGCAGCTTGATTGTGGCTCGAGACAGGGGCGGGGAGCTGTTTTTT. Translated, it gives CASSLIVARDRGGELFF.

The rearrangement joins TRBV6-5 to TRBJ1-2; D may be TRBD1 (6 bases). The length of the CDR3 is 14 residues. Germline assignment: CDR1 MNHEY and CDR2 SVGAGI. V lost 0 bases, J lost 8 bases, and 13 bases lay in between. The CDR3 nucleotides are TGTGCCAGCAGTTACTCTAGAACAGGGTACGGCTACACCTTC. It specifies CASSYSRTGYGYTF.